This TCR beta chain stems from a study of shared clonotypes between healthy human individuals (dated by TCRdb to the early 2020s). Background on the whole study: The cohort included three men and a couple of women between 18 and 49 years of age. Blood TCR repertoires of roughly 5 healthy adults were deeply sequenced to estimate repertoire size and the extent of clonotype sharing between individuals. Between about 0.8 and 9 billion PBMCs per donor were obtained by leukapheresis. Different laboratories and diverse techniques were used to prepare libraries and sequence TCR repertoires, to increase sequencing depth and limit assay-specific biases. For each donor, CD4 naive and CD4 memory were each given three plates, CD8 naive was given two plates, and CD8 memory was given one plate. General conclusions and limits of the study: Pairwise subsampling indicated that sequencing depth was expected to affect the degree of clonotype sharing among donors. Clonotypes shared by all four sorted-subset donors showed higher generation probabilities than non-shared clonotypes. Even with the large sequencing depth, rarefaction of the sorted-subset datasets indicated that sequencing was incomplete. Naive subsets generally had larger estimated clonotype richness than memory subsets. Sampling was restricted to blood, and TCR repertoires in tissues likely differ from the TCR repertoires found in blood. Across four donors, 5% to 6% of naive CD4, approximately 3.6% of naive CD8, 2% to 2.5% of memory CD4, and under 0.45% of memory CD8 clonotypes were shared. The genetic and exposure-history diversity represented was limited by the small number of donors.

The donors were healthy, HIV-negative adults with no recently reported acute infections or vaccinations. All donors were Caucasian adults living in Nashville, Tennessee, USA. CD4+ T cells were enriched by magnetic negative selection; naive cells were then positively selected on CD45RA, and the negative fraction formed the memory subset. Blood was obtained by leukapheresis, after which PBMCs were separated by Ficoll-Histopaque density gradient centrifugation and cryopreserved in liquid nitrogen vapor phase. Purity and quantity of every magnetically sorted T cell population were checked by analytical flow cytometry. Each sorted fraction had its genomic DNA isolated and then quantified by UV absorbance on a Nanodrop 2000c. Turning to this clone: Its cognate antigen has yet to be identified. Per-base qualities were not stored, and no clone one base away is much larger.

TCR CDR3 regions were amplified from genomic DNA by multiplex PCR using the deep immunoSEQ assay. For each cell subset, the extracted genomic DNA was distributed evenly across all wells of several immunoSEQ 96-well plates, and each plate served as one replicate. Each replicate PCR for sorted subsets received 200 ng genomic DNA, equal to about 30,000 T cell genomes. The purified libraries were quantified using a Qubit 3.0 fluorometer, sized with a Bioanalyzer 2100, and then quantified again using the KAPA Library Quantification kit. A separate single-read 150-cycle Illumina NextSeq 550 flow cell was used to sequence each immunoSEQ 96-well plate. The authors' analysis ran thus. The immunoSEQ output contained only junctional sequences without quality scores, so filtering could not match that applied to full-length reads. Sequences were annotated with PyIR, a Python wrapper for IgBLAST v1.9, and V/J genes and CDR3 were assigned using IMGT germline references. Reads were removed for weak V/J assignments (E-value above 1e-6), missing CDR3, stop codons, out-of-frame junctions, or ambiguous translated residues. V3J clonotypes were defined as sequences sharing the same inferred V gene, J gene, and CDR3 amino acid sequence. Percentage overlap between repertoires was computed as shared unique clonotypes divided by the size of the smaller repertoire. Three approaches were used to assess repertoire richness: RTK rarefaction, the Chao1 estimator, and Recon v2.1 estimates of unobserved clonotypes. Generation probabilities were computed with OLGA for all TCRbeta clonotypes obtained by the gDNA method from several donors. Imported from immuneACCESS, the table was reduced by TCRdb to in-frame sequences with V and J called. These copies leave out some clones; in studies compared against another copy, an unresolved V gene accounts for under half, and the cause of the remainder is not known. The V and J calls and clone size were taken over from that table, and D and trimming were inferred from the DNA. This sample comprises around 980,000 clones, more than 75% of them detected only once. 0.5% to 0.65% of the sample goes to the ten largest clones.

The source of this sequence is a man aged 18 to 29 in good health. Some clones in this sample may be carry-over from other donors' samples. Sequenced input: memory CD4+ T cells from PBMCs. The sample's cell subset or site label, in plain terms: CD45RA-negative fraction.

The DNA sequence follows: TGTGCCAGCAGCTCCCCGGGTGAGCAGTACTTC. It specifies CASSSPGEQYF. The sequence joins TRBV7-9 to TRBJ2-7; too little of a D gene remains to name it. For CDR1 and CDR2, the germline V gene (reference sequence) lists SEHNR and FQNEAQ. Measured from the cysteine to the phenylalanine, the CDR3 is 11 residues long. Of the read, only the CDR3 DNA is kept; its 33 bases are in frame from base 1. The germline ends are 8 bases apart after V is trimmed by 4 bases and J by 7 bases.